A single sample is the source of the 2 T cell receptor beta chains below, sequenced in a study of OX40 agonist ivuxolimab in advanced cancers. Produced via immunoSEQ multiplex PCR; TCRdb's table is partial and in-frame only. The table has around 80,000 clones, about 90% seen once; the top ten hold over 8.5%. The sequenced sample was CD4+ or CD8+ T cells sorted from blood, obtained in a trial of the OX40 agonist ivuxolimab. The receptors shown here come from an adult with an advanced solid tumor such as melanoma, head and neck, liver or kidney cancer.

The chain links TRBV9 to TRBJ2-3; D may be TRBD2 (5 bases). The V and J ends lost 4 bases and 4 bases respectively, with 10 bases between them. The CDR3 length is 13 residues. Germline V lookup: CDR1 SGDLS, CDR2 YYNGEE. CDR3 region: CASSQRAADTQYF. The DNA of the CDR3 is TGTGCCAGCAGCCAGAGGGCCGCAGATACGCAGTATTTT.

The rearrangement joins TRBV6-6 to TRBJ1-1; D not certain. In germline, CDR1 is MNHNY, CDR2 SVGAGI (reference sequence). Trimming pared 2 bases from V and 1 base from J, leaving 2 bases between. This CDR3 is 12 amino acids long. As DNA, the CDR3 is TGTGCCAGCAGTTACGAGAACACTGAAGCTTTCTTT. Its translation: CASSYENTEAFF.